This record looks at one T cell receptor (beta chain) sequence and its context. TCRdb reanalysed the RT-PCR reads using MiXCR and keeps one entry per CDR3 protein. The profile shows about 680,000 distinct CDR3 sequences, 13% to 15% of them singletons. The CDR3 loop spans 15 amino acids. CDR1 is MRHNA, CDR2 SNTAGT, per germline. V shed 5 bases and J shed 4 bases, with 14 bases lying between them. Input material: memory CD4+ T cells from blood. The source of this sequence is a female donor in good health, serving as a healthy control. The V gene is TRBV6-4, the J gene TRBJ2-2; TRBD2 might be the D (7 bases). CDR3 residues: CASSTQGGGTGELFF. CDR3 DNA sequence: TGTGCCAGCAGTACACAGGGAGGGGGCACCGGGGAGCTGTTTTTT.